The 29 T cell receptor beta chains listed next were all sequenced from one sample in a study of cytomegalovirus exposure and HLA in healthy donors. PCR amplification relied on 60 Vbeta primers (plus 13 Jbeta primers). TCRdb's copy holds only in-frame clones and misses some; the assay was immunoSEQ multiplex PCR. The top ten clones hold around 2.6% of a sample with 85,000 to 120,000 clones, less than 85% of them seen once. Sequenced: PBMCs. These receptors all come from a man in his forties in good health and CMV-seronegative.

This clone showed up just a few times. This rearrangement joins TRBV14 to TRBJ2-7, with TRBD1 as a possible D gene (5 bases). The ends were cut back, 0 bases at V and 3 bases at J, with 15 bases in the middle. CDR1 and CDR2 (germline): SGHDN, FVKESK. This CDR3 contains 16 residues. The DNA for the CDR3 is TGTGCCAGCAGCCAAGATAGGTCAGGGCATGGCTACGAGCAGTACTTC. It is translated as CASSQDRSGHGYEQYF.

This rearrangement joins TRBV10-1 to TRBJ2-1; 13 bases are shared with TRBD2. Germline assignment: CDR1 WNHNN and CDR2 SYGVQD (reference sequence). The CDR3 sequence is 19 residues long. V dropped 4 bases and J dropped 2; count of bases not matched to a gene: 11. As DNA, the CDR3 is TGCGCCAGCAGTGGCCGGACTAGCGGGGGCCCTTATACCTACAATGAGCAGTTCTTC. Residues: CASSGRTSGGPYTYNEQFF.

V gene TRBV2 combines with J gene TRBJ1-1, with 9 bases that match TRBD1. Germline V CDR1 and CDR2: SNHLY, FYNNEI. V lost 6 bases and J lost 3; bases outside the gene matches: 5. The CDR3 is 14 amino acids. CDR3 coding DNA: TGTGCCAGCAGCCAGGGACAGGGTTACACTGAAGCTTTCTTT. Its translation is CASSQGQGYTEAFF.

This rearrangement joins TRBV4-3 to TRBJ2-3; TRBD2 matches at 11 bases. Germline CDR1 is LGHNA and CDR2 is YSLEER. V trimming: 5 bases; J trimming: 6 bases; junction bases outside the gene matches: 10. This CDR3 comprises 16 residues. As DNA, the CDR3 is TGCGCCAGCAGCTATAGCGGGGGGGCCGGGTCGGATACGCAGTATTTT. Translating gives CASSYSGGAGSDTQYF.

The gene calls are TRBV9 and TRBJ1-3; no firm D call. CDR3 length: 16 amino acids. V lost 0 bases and J 0 bases, leaving 10 bases between the germline ends. Germline V gene data show CDR1 as SGDLS and CDR2 as YYNGEE. CDR3 protein: CASSVGAFRSGNTIYF. In nucleotides, the CDR3 is TGTGCCAGCAGCGTAGGGGCTTTTCGCTCTGGAAACACCATATATTTT. Using reference TRBV9 and TRBJ1-3 for the parts outside the CDR3, the full variable domain is DSGVTQTPKHLITATGQRVTLRCSPRSGDLSVYWYQQSLDQGLQFLIQYYNGEERAKGNILERFSAQQFPDLHSELNLSSLELGDSALYFCASSVGAFRSGNTIYFGEGSWLTVV.

The CDR3 sequence is CASSLGAGGGQETQYF. The CDR3 DNA follows: TGTGCCAGCAGCTTAGGTGCGGGGGGAGGGCAAGAGACCCAGTACTTC. The rearrangement joins TRBV7-9 to TRBJ2-5; 8 bases fit TRBD2. The J segment lost 2 bases and the V segment lost 1 base, leaving 6 bases of the junction unmatched. CDR1 is SEHNR, CDR2 FQNEAQ, per germline (reference sequence). The CDR3 length is 16 residues. The full variable domain, rest sourced from reference TRBV7-9 and TRBJ2-5, is DTGVSQNPRHKITKRGQNVTFRCDPISEHNRLYWYRQTLGQGPEFLTYFQNEAQLEKSRLLSDRFSAERPKGSFSTLEIQRTEQGDSAMYLCASSLGAGGGQETQYFGPGTRLLVL.

V and J are TRBV11-3 and TRBJ2-1, with D perhaps TRBD2 (5 bases). V was cut by 5 bases and J by 10 bases, with 9 bases left in between. The CDR3 contains 11 residues. Germline CDR1 SGHNT, CDR2 YENEEA. Here the CDR3 DNA reads TGTGCCAGCAGCGCCGGGGTCGAGCAGTTCTTC. Encoded protein: CASSAGVEQFF. The whole variable domain, filled in from reference TRBV11-3 and TRBJ2-1, reads EAGVVQSPRYKIIEKKQPVAFWCNPISGHNTLYWYLQNLGQGPELLIRYENEEAVDDSQLPKDRFSAERLKGVDSTLKIQPAELGDSAVYLCASSAGVEQFFGPGTRLTVL.

This clone was seen a handful of times. V gene TRBV7-3 combines with J gene TRBJ2-3; 11 bases are shared with TRBD2. The J segment lost 6 bases and the V segment lost 0 bases, leaving 5 bases of the junction unmatched. Germline V gene sequence: CDR1 SGHTA, CDR2 FQGTGA. The CDR3 loop spans 16 amino acids. The CDR3 DNA reads TGTGCCAGCAGCTTAACTAGCGGGGGGGCGGGGGATACGCAGTATTTT. It yields the protein CASSLTSGGAGDTQYF. Drawing the rest from reference TRBV7-3 and TRBJ2-3, the complete variable domain is GAGVSQTPSNKVTEKGKYVELRCDPISGHTALYWYRQSLGQGPEFLIYFQGTGAADDSGLPNDRFFAVRPEGSVSTLKIQRTERGDSAVYLCASSLTSGGAGDTQYFGPGTRLTVL.

The rearrangement uses TRBV4-2 and TRBJ2-1; TRBD2 agrees at 7 bases. CDR3 size: 15 residues. CDR1 is LGHNA, CDR2 YNFKEQ, per germline. The V and J ends lost 0 bases and 4 bases, in that order; junction bases with no gene match: 3. The CDR3 loop reads CASSQDHGGYNEQFF. DNA of the CDR3: TGTGCCAGCAGCCAAGATCACGGGGGGTACAATGAGCAGTTCTTC.

This clone was observed a few times. The chain joins TRBV30 to TRBJ1-6; 7 positions match TRBD1. The CDR3 is 15 residues long. V lost 3 bases, J lost 7 bases, and 9 bases stayed unmatched. Germline CDR1 reads GTSNPN; CDR2 reads SVGIG (reference sequence). CDR3 in amino acids: CAWSLRDRDNSPLHF. CDR3 DNA: TGTGCCTGGAGCCTCCGGGACAGAGACAATTCACCCCTCCACTTT. The complete variable domain, with remaining parts taken from reference TRBV30 and TRBJ1-6, reads SQTIHQWPATLVQPVGSPLSLECTVEGTSNPNLYWYRQAAGRGLQLLFYSVGIGQISSEVPQNLSASRPQDRQFILSSKKLLLSDSGFYLCAWSLRDRDNSPLHFGNGTRLTVT.

The chain combines TRBV5-1 with TRBJ2-5; 8 bases align to TRBD1. V lost 4 bases and J lost 4; bases outside the gene matches: 6. The CDR3 has 14 amino acids. Germline CDR1 reads SGHRS; CDR2 reads YFSETQ. The CDR3 sequence is CASSLGQGGETQYF. Written as DNA, the CDR3 is TGCGCCAGCAGCCTCGGACAGGGCGGAGAGACCCAGTACTTC.

This clone has only a few counts. The gene calls are TRBV2 and TRBJ2-1; D is possibly TRBD1 (6 bases). Germline V CDR1 and CDR2: SNHLY, FYNNEI. V was pared by 10 bases and J by 5 bases, with 15 bases between. The CDR3 covers 13 residues. The CDR3 coding sequence is TGTGCCACCGTCCAGGACAGAGACAATGAGCAGTTCTTC. It yields the protein CATVQDRDNEQFF.

J is TRBJ2-5 and V is TRBV11-2; a possible D gene is TRBD2 (5 bases). The CDR3 runs to 14 residues. Per the germline V gene, CDR1 is SGHAT and CDR2 is FQNNGV. V dropped 5 bases and J dropped 7 bases, with 17 bases sitting between them. The CDR3 region has the DNA TGTGCCAGCAGCCCAGTCGGGGTCGGACGGACCCAGTACTTC. Amino acids: CASSPVGVGRTQYF.

This chain links TRBV6-1 with TRBJ1-2; 7 bases are a match to TRBD1. This CDR3 has 13 residues. V dropped 6 bases and J dropped 7; count of bases not matched to a gene: 8. Per the germline V gene, CDR1 is MNHNS and CDR2 is SASEGT. The DNA of the CDR3 is TGTGCCAGCAGAGTCGACAGGGTAGTTGGCTACACCTTC. Protein: CASRVDRVVGYTF.

This clone has more than one count but fewer than ten. This chain links TRBV7-6 with TRBJ1-2, with a weak D call TRBD1 (6 bases). This CDR3 contains 13 residues. V was clipped by 8 bases and J by 4 bases, with 14 bases between them. Germline V gene sequence: CDR1 SGHVS, CDR2 FNYEAQ. In DNA form, the CDR3 reads TGTGCCAGCGGCAGGGGCGCGAGCTATGGCTACACCTTC. Translated: CASGRGASYGYTF. The full variable domain, rest sourced from reference TRBV7-6 and TRBJ1-2, is GAGVSQSPRYKVTKRGQDVALRCDPISGHVSLYWYRQALGQGPEFLTYFNYEAQQDKSGLPNDRFSAERPEGSISTLTIQRTEQRDSAMYRCASGRGASYGYTFGSGTRLTVV.

This clone has a single count. The chain carries TRBV2 and TRBJ1-5; 7 nucleotides match TRBD1. Germline-derived CDR1 and CDR2 are SNHLY and FYNNEI. CDR3 size: 15 residues. V shed 5 bases, J shed 1 base, and the junction held 5 bases outside the gene matches. CDR3 sequence: CASSRQGPSNQPQHF. The CDR3 nucleotides are TGTGCCAGCAGTCGACAGGGTCCAAGCAATCAGCCCCAGCATTTT.

This chain links TRBV4-1 with TRBJ2-5; unclear D gene. The CDR3 is 15 amino acids. The germline gives CDR1 MGHRA, CDR2 YSYEKL. V was pared by 4 bases and J by 5 bases, with 17 bases between. As DNA, the CDR3 is TGCGCCAGCAGCCCCGAGACTCCACGAAGGGAGACCCAGTACTTC. It is translated as CASSPETPRRETQYF.

CDR3 sequence reads: CASSPMPLRQGSPLHF. The CDR3 region has the DNA TGTGCCAGCAGCCCCATGCCGTTGAGACAGGGTTCACCCCTCCACTTT. This chain links TRBV7-6 with TRBJ1-6; 7 bases are shared with TRBD1. V was pared by 5 bases and J by 9 bases, with 13 bases of the junction left unmatched. This CDR3 spans 16 amino acids. Germline V gives CDR1 SGHVS, CDR2 FNYEAQ.

The rearrangement links TRBV10-3 to TRBJ2-2, with a possible D match to TRBD1 (6 bases). Germline CDR1 is ENHRY and CDR2 is SYGVKD. This CDR3 has 13 amino acids. V lost 11 bases and J lost 7, with 17 bases in between. CDR3 loop: CASNSQGRGELFF. In DNA, the CDR3 is TGTGCCTCGAATTCACAGGGCCGCGGGGAGCTGTTTTTT.

This clone was observed a handful of times. The chain combines TRBV6-5 with TRBJ1-5; no reliable D call. V was cut by 7 bases and J by 3 bases, with 10 bases left in between. The germline V gene has CDR1 MNHEY and CDR2 SVGAGI. CDR3 length equals 13 residues. CDR3 in amino acids: CASKRGTNQPQHF. The DNA of the CDR3 is TGTGCCAGCAAACGGGGTACCAATCAGCCCCAGCATTTT.

The chain links TRBV6-1 to TRBJ2-7; D perhaps matches TRBD1 (5 bases). V lost 4 bases and J lost 3, with 19 bases in between. CDR1 is MNHNS and CDR2 is SASEGT in the germline V gene. CDR3 length: 16 residues. The CDR3 sequence is CASSVQGQVKVYEQYF. As DNA, the CDR3 is TGTGCCAGCAGTGTCCAGGGTCAAGTTAAGGTCTACGAGCAGTACTTC.

The chain has TRBV5-4 and TRBJ1-1; D may be TRBD1 (5 bases). Germline V gene sequence: CDR1 SGHNT, CDR2 YYREEE (reference sequence). Deletions cut 0 bases from V and 0 bases from J, with 18 bases between. This CDR3 comprises 18 residues. CDR3 DNA: TGTGCCAGCAGCTTGGGGGGGGGTTTAATTATGATGAACACTGAAGCTTTCTTT. Translating it yields CASSLGGGLIMMNTEAFF.

J is TRBJ2-7 and V is TRBV6-6; D is uncertain. With 7 bases removed from V and 2 bases from J, the gap between germline ends came to 12 bases. This CDR3 spans 13 amino acids. The germline V gene encodes CDR1 MNHNY and CDR2 SVGAGI (reference sequence). The DNA of the CDR3 is TGTGCCAGCACCCACCCCACTACCTACGAGCAGTACTTC. This translates into CASTHPTTYEQYF.

This clone was seen once. The chain uses TRBV12-5 and TRBJ1-2, with 9 bases that match TRBD1. The trim removed 6 bases at V and 5 bases at J, leaving 7 bases unmatched. Germline V gene lookup returns CDR1 LGHNT and CDR2 FRNRAP. The CDR3 contains 14 residues. CDR3 region: CASGPDRGGYGYTF. The CDR3 DNA reads as TGTGCTAGTGGACCGGACAGGGGAGGTTATGGCTACACCTTC.

The chain carries TRBV5-1 and TRBJ2-1; 13 nucleotides line up with TRBD2. Trimming at V came to 1 base and at J to 5 bases, leaving 3 bases not matched to a gene. The V gene's germline CDR1 is SGHRS and CDR2 YFSETQ. The CDR3 totals 16 residues. For the CDR3, the DNA is TGCGCCAGCAGCTTGTGGACTAGCGGGGGCCACAATGAGCAGTTCTTC. Translating gives CASSLWTSGGHNEQFF.

Only one count was recorded for this clone. The J gene is TRBJ2-7, the V gene TRBV5-6; D may be TRBD1 (5 bases). The V end lost 0 bases, the J end lost 4 bases, and 11 bases lay between the germline ends. The germline CDR1 and CDR2 sequences are SGHDT and YYEEEE. The CDR3 consists of 14 residues. The CDR3 sequence: CASSLAAGPYEQYF. The CDR3 nucleotides are TGTGCCAGCAGCTTGGCGGCAGGGCCTTACGAGCAGTACTTC.

V usage is TRBV9 and J usage is TRBJ1-3; maybe TRBD1 (5 bases). This CDR3 spans 15 amino acids. V dropped 3 bases and J dropped 2 bases, with 12 bases sitting between them. The V gene's germline CDR1 is SGDLS and CDR2 YYNGEE. The CDR3 DNA follows: TGTGCCAGCAGCGGGGGCCTATCTCCTGGAAACACCATATATTTT. This codes for CASSGGLSPGNTIYF.

The V gene is TRBV11-2, the J gene TRBJ1-3; D remains ambiguous. Germline CDR1 reads SGHAT; CDR2 reads FQNNGV. This CDR3 comprises 15 residues. The V gene lost 2 bases and the J gene lost 4 bases, with 12 bases spanning the gap. CDR3 sequence (DNA): TGTGCCAGCAGCTTACCAGTATCTCTCGGAAACACCATATATTTT. Translating it yields CASSLPVSLGNTIYF.

The chain recombines TRBV10-2 with TRBJ2-1, with D unclear. Germline V gene lookup returns CDR1 WSHSY and CDR2 SAAADI. The CDR3 spans 11 residues. V lost 11 bases to trimming and J lost 7 bases, with 12 bases between them. The CDR3 is CAASRMNEQFF. DNA of the CDR3: TGCGCCGCCTCCAGGATGAATGAGCAGTTCTTC.